This T cell receptor (beta chain) came from a study of post-analysis software for immune sequencing data. The V gene's germline CDR1 is WNHNN and CDR2 SYGVQD (reference sequence). This CDR3 has 14 residues. V shed 3 bases, J shed 6 bases, and the junction held 7 bases outside the gene matches. TCR beta cDNA libraries had unique molecular identifiers. TCRdb independently ran MiXCR on the PCR reads; one entry per CDR3 protein. In the table there are approximately 690,000 distinct CDR3 sequences, 59% of which are singletons. A remark on this clonotype: The antigen is unknown.

Overall study findings and caveats: Compared with controls, patients showed significantly lower normalized Chao1 diversity. Patients used a few TRBV segments, including TRBV5-6, TRBV5-1 and TRBV20-1, more often than controls. Strong co-clustering by F measure was seen for same-batch samples.

Sequences were obtained from blood. The chain is built from TRBV10-1 and TRBJ1-2, with 7 bases aligning to TRBD1. The origin of this receptor is a girl aged 2 to 10 with multiple sclerosis. Here the CDR3 reads CASSDNTGDHGYTF. In nucleotides, the CDR3 is TGCGCCAGCAGTGATAACACAGGGGACCATGGCTACACCTTC.